Listed below are T cell receptor beta chains from one sample, sequenced in a study of blood T cell repertoires in COVID-19. Assay used: immunoSEQ multiplex PCR; TCRdb lists only in-frame clones, some missing. This repertoire shows about 170,000 clones, under 85% found once; its top ten account for roughly 12%. The sequenced material came from PBMCs or T cells enriched from blood (not recorded which). The receptor source for this set is a man aged 50-59 years who had recovered from COVID-19. Each CDR3 is given with its conserved first and last residue. The order of the fields is CDR3 protein, CDR3 DNA, D gene, J gene, V gene, clone size. D genes are given only for firm matches. Not every row has a clone size; where given, it reads once, few, many or a size class.

CASSPTRNTNTEAFF | TGTGCCAGCAGCCCAACCAGGAACACGAACACTGAAGCTTTCTTT | - | TRBJ1-1 | TRBV9 | many
CASSTGTGSGYTF | TGTGCCAGTAGTACAGGGACAGGGAGCGGCTACACCTTC | TRBD1 | TRBJ1-2 | TRBV19 | once
CASSELRSGSNQPQHF | TGTGCCAGCAGTGAGCTTCGTTCAGGTAGCAATCAGCCCCAGCATTTT | - | TRBJ1-5 | TRBV6-1 | -
CASSIYRGSYEQYF | TGTGCCAGTAGTATCTACAGGGGATCCTACGAGCAGTACTTC | TRBD1 | TRBJ2-7 | TRBV19 | once
CASSELVGPNEKLFF | TGCGCCAGCAGTGAGTTGGTGGGGCCCAATGAAAAACTGTTTTTT | - | TRBJ1-4 | TRBV10-2 | -
CASSSGDRQETQYF | TGTGCCAGCAGCTCTGGGGACAGACAAGAGACCCAGTACTTC | TRBD1 | TRBJ2-5 | TRBV11-3 | -
CASSLWTAGAVTDTQYF | TGTGCCAGCAGTTTGTGGACGGCGGGGGCAGTTACAGATACGCAGTATTTT | - | TRBJ2-3 | TRBV28 | once
CSVEEGRGGFSYEQYF | TGCAGCGTTGAAGAAGGGCGAGGAGGTTTCTCCTACGAGCAGTACTTC | - | TRBJ2-7 | TRBV29-1 | -
CASSLGGPYGYTF | TGTGCCAGCAGCTTGGGGGGGCCCTATGGCTACACCTTC | - | TRBJ1-2 | TRBV5-4 | -
CATSNQGAIIQPQHF | TGTGCCACCAGCAACCAGGGGGCCATAATCCAGCCCCAGCATTTT | TRBD1 | TRBJ1-5 | TRBV15 | -
CASSEARKFF | TGTGCCAGCAGTGAAGCGCGTAAGTTCTTC | - | TRBJ2-1 | TRBV2 | -
CASSPGQATNEKLFF | TGTGCCAGCAGCCCAGGACAGGCAACTAATGAAAAACTGTTTTTT | TRBD1 | TRBJ1-4 | TRBV7-9 | -
CASSPGQNANTGELFF | TGTGCCAGCTCACCGGGACAGAACGCGAACACCGGGGAGCTGTTTTTT | TRBD1 | TRBJ2-2 | TRBV18 | -
CASSPGQPNYEQYF | TGTGCCAGCAGCCCGGGACAACCCAACTACGAGCAGTACTTC | - | TRBJ2-7 | TRBV11-1 | -
CASSSPGGYSGANVLTF | TGTGCCAGCAGCTCCCCAGGGGGCTACTCTGGGGCCAACGTCCTGACTTTC | TRBD1 | TRBJ2-6 | TRBV5-8 | -
CASSRRGGTGLTLYGYTF | TGTGCCAGCAGTAGAAGGGGGGGAACTGGGCTAACGCTCTATGGCTACACCTTC | - | TRBJ1-2 | TRBV25-1 | -
CASSDRGRGSTEAFF | TGTGCCAGCAGTGACAGGGGTAGGGGTTCCACTGAAGCTTTCTTT | - | TRBJ1-1 | TRBV6-1 | -
CASWDRDAYTF | TGTGCCAGTTGGGACAGGGATGCCTACACCTTC | TRBD1 | TRBJ1-2 | TRBV19 | -
CASKGQPYEQYF | TGTGCCAGTAAGGGACAACCCTACGAGCAGTACTTC | - | TRBJ2-7 | TRBV19 | -
CASRYGQGIFTPLHF | TGTGCCAGCAGATATGGACAGGGAATATTTACACCCCTCCACTTT | TRBD1 | TRBJ1-6 | TRBV3-1/TRBV3-2 | -
CASSRAGQETQYF | TGTGCCAGCAGTAGGGCAGGGCAAGAGACCCAGTACTTC | - | TRBJ2-5 | TRBV25-1 | -
CASAQGPSDEQYF | TGTGCCAGCGCACAGGGTCCCTCCGACGAGCAGTACTTC | - | TRBJ2-7 | TRBV5-6 | -
CASSLTGANYGYTF | TGCGCCAGCAGCTTGACAGGAGCCAACTATGGCTACACCTTC | - | TRBJ1-2 | TRBV5-1 | -
CASSPPVQRSNSYNSPLHF | TGTGCCAGCTCACCACCGGTTCAGAGGTCAAACTCCTATAATTCACCCCTCCACTTT | - | TRBJ1-6 | TRBV18 | few